This T cell receptor (beta chain) is from a study of cytomegalovirus exposure and HLA in healthy donors. The CDR3 has 11 amino acids. V shed 10 bases, J shed 5 bases, and the junction held 3 bases outside the gene matches. Germline V CDR1 and CDR2: SEHNR, FQNEAQ (reference sequence). General study results and limits: Presence/absence analyses rested on an assumption that sequencing depth was roughly uniform across donors. HLA allele associations emerged for about 18,000 TCR beta sequences in a later analysis, at 0.05 false discovery rate.

Remarks on this clone: Its antigen remains unknown.

The PCR had 60 Vbeta and 13 Jbeta primers. Clones were sequenced by immunoSEQ multiplex PCR, and TCRdb holds only the in-frame ones, with some missing. Of 100,000 to 150,000 clones in the sample, about 74% are singletons; the top ten hold roughly 4%. The V gene is TRBV7-9, the J gene TRBJ2-5; 8 bases match TRBD1. The material sequenced was PBMCs. The origin of this receptor is a woman aged 50 to 60 in good health and CMV-seropositive. CDR3 nucleotide sequence: TGTGCCACAGGGGGCTTTGAGACCCAGTACTTC. Protein product: CATGGFETQYF.